This TCR beta chain was sequenced during a study of blood T cell repertoires in COVID-19. Study information: Whether acute or convalescent, the COVID-19 samples came from the United States, Italy and Spain. Nucleic acid was either cDNA or gDNA, and it came from T cells, B-cell-depleted T cells, or PBMCs.

Source study methods: Nucleated cell counts were estimated from reference gene primer amplification. The assay was immunoSEQ multiplex PCR, and TCRdb's table has in-frame clones only and misses some. That table supplies the V and J calls and clone size; D and trimming were determined from the DNA. The table lists approximately 98,000 clones, about four fifths of them singletons, with 15% to 20% in the top ten. Germline V gives CDR1 MNHEY, CDR2 SMNVEV (reference sequence). CDR3 size: 17 residues. After removal of 6 bases from V and 0 bases from J, the junction contained 7 bases not matched to a gene. The sample comprised peripheral blood. The origin of this receptor is a man older than 75 with acute or convalescent COVID-19. The chain combines TRBV27 with TRBJ2-2, with 10 bases identical to TRBD2. The CDR3: CASSQGGLASNTGELFF. In DNA, the CDR3 is TGTGCCAGCAGCCAAGGGGGACTAGCGTCGAACACCGGGGAGCTGTTTTTT.